This T cell receptor (beta chain) was identified in a study of regulatory T cells in long-lasting Graves disease. On the study more broadly: Freshly diagnosed Graves' patients had used antithyroid drugs for under 3 months. Points from the study as a whole: Relative to newly diagnosed Graves' patients, persistent ones had lower TCR diversity.

The time point denotes: newly diagnosed GD, antithyroid drugs for less than 3 months. Construction of the TCR library relied on RNA isolated from PBMCs. This clonotype was recorded many times. Its antigen is still unknown. From germline, CDR1 is ENHRY and CDR2 SYGVKD. V was cut by 3 bases and J by 6 bases, with 15 bases left in between. The CDR3 covers 14 residues. With iRepertoire HTBI primers and Arm-PCR of CDR3 regions, TCR beta libraries were built. In the authors' workflow: Samples revealed roughly 60 TRBV and approximately 15 TRBJ segments. TCRdb reanalysed the multiplex PCR reads using MiXCR and keeps one entry per CDR3 protein. The authors' filters were not applied to this entry. The sample includes 350,000 to 450,000 distinct CDR3 sequences, about 11% seen only once; the top ten take approximately 20%. The data also belong to a second study, concerning T cells in Graves' hyperthyroidism and ophthalmopathy. That study reports: During a first-round RT-PCR of the TCR CDR3, the HTBI primer set was used.

The sequence was obtained from a woman aged 18-29 years with Graves disease. This specimen was peripheral blood mononuclear cells (PBMCs), taken at new diagnosis, from a patient treated with antithyroid drugs. The chain couples TRBV10-3 to TRBJ2-7, with D hard to call. CDR3: CAISESVAGGEQYV. CDR3 nucleotides: TGTGCCATCAGTGAATCAGTCGCCGGCGGCGAGCAGTACGTC.